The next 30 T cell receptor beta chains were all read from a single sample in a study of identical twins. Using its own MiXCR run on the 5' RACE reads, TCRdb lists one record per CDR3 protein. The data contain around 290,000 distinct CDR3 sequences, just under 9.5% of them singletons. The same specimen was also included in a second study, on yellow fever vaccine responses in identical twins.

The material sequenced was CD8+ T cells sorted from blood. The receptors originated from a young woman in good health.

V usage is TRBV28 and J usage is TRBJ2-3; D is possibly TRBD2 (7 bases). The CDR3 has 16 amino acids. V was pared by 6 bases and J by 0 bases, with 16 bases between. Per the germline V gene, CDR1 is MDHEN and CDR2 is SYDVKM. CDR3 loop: CASSKYRGGSTDTQYF. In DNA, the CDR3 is TGTGCCAGCAGCAAGTATAGGGGGGGGAGCACAGATACGCAGTATTTT.

CDR3: CATSDLLGMDTQYF. DNA of the CDR3: TGTGCCACCAGTGATTTGTTGGGGATGGATACGCAGTATTTT. This sequence joins TRBV24-1 and TRBJ2-3; the D is unclear. V lost 0 bases and J 6 bases, leaving 9 bases between the germline ends. This CDR3 has 14 residues. Per the germline V gene, CDR1 is KGHDR and CDR2 is SFDVKD.

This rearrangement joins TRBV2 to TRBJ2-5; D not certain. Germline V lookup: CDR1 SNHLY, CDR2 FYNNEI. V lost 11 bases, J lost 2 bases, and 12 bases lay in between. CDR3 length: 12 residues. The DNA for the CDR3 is TGTGCCGGACCCTCGAGGCAAGAGACCCAGTACTTC. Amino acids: CAGPSRQETQYF.

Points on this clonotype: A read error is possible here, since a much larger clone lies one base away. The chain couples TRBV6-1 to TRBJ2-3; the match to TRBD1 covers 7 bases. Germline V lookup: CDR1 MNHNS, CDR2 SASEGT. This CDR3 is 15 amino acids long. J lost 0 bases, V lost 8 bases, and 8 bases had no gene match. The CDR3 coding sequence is TGTGCCAGCGTGACAGGGACGCGCAGCACAGATACGCAGTATTTT. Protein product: CASVTGTRSTDTQYF.

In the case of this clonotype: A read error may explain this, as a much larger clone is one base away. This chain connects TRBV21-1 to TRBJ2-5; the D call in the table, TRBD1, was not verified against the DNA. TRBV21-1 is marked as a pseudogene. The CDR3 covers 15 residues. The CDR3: CASGREPTGPETQYF. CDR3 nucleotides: TGTGCCAGCGGCCGAGAACCGACAGGTCCGGAGACCCAGTACTTC.

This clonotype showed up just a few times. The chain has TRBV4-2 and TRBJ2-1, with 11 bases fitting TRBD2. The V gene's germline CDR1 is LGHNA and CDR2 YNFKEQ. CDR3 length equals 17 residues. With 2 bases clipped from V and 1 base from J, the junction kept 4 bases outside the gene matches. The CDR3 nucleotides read TGTGCCAGCAGCCAACGACTAGCGGGAAGGTCCTACAATGAGCAGTTCTTC. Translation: CASSQRLAGRSYNEQFF.

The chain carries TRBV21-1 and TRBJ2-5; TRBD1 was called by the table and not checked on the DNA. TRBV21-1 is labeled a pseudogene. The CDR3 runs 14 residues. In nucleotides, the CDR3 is TGTGCCAGCAGCAAAGAGGGGGGCAGGGAGACCCAGTACTTC. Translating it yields CASSKEGGRETQYF.

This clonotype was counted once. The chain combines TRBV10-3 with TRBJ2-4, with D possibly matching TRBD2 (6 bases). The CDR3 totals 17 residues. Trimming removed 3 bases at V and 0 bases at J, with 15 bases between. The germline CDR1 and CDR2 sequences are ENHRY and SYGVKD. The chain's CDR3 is CAISEVGLREAKNIQYF. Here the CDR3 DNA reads TGTGCCATCAGTGAAGTCGGGTTGCGGGAAGCCAAAAACATTCAGTACTTC.

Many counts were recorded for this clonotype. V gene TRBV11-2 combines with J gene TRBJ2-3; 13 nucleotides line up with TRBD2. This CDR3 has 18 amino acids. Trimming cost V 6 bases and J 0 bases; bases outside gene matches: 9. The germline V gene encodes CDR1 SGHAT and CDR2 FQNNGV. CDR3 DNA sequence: TGTGCCAGCAGGGAGGGACTAGCGGGGCCCTCTAGCACAGATACGCAGTATTTT. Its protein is CASREGLAGPSSTDTQYF.

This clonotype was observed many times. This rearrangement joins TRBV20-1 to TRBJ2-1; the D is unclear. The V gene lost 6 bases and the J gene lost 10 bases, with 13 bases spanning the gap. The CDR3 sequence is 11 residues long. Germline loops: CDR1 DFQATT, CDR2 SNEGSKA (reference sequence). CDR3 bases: TGCAGTGCCTCAGAAATAACAGAGCAGTTCTTC. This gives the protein CSASEITEQFF.

CDR3 coding DNA: TGTGCCAGCAGGCCTCTACTAGCGGGACTTGGAGAGACCCAGTACTTC. This translates into CASRPLLAGLGETQYF. The chain carries TRBV7-9 and TRBJ2-5; 10 bases line up with TRBD2. This CDR3 contains 16 residues. The J segment lost 4 bases and the V segment lost 6 bases, leaving 11 bases of the junction unmatched. CDR1 and CDR2 from the germline V gene are SEHNR and FQNEAQ (reference sequence).

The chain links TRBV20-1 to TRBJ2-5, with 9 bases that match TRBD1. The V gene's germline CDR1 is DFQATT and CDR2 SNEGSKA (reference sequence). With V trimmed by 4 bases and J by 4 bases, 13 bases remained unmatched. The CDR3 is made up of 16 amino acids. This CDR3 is CSATGQGVMVLETQYF. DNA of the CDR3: TGCAGTGCTACGGGACAGGGTGTTATGGTTTTAGAGACCCAGTACTTC.

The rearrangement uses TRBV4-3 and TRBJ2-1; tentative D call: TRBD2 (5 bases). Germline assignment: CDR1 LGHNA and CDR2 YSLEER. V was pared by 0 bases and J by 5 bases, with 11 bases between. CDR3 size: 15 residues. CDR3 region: CASSQEVRGDNEQFF. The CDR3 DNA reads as TGCGCCAGCAGCCAAGAAGTTCGGGGAGACAATGAGCAGTTCTTC.

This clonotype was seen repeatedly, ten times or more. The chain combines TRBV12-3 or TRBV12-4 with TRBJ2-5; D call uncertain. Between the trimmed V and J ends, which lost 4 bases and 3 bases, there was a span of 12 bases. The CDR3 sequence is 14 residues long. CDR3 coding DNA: TGTGCCAGCAGTTGGTTTTCACCCAAAGAGACCCAGTACTTC. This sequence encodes CASSWFSPKETQYF.

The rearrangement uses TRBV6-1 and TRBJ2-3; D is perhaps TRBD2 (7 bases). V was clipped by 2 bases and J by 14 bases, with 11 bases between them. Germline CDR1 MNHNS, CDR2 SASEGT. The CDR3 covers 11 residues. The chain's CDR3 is CASSEFGGPYF. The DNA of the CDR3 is TGTGCCAGCAGTGAATTCGGGGGGCCGTATTTT.

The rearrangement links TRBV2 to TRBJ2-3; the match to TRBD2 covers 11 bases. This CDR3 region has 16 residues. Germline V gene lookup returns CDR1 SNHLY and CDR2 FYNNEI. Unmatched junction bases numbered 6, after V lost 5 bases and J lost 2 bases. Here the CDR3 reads CASSQLAGENTDTQYF. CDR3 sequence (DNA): TGTGCCAGCAGTCAACTAGCGGGGGAGAACACAGATACGCAGTATTTT.

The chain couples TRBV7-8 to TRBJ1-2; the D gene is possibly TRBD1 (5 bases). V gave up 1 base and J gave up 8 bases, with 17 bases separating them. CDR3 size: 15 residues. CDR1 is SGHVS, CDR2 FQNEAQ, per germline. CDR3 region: CASSLVLGTLEGYTF. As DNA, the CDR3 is TGTGCCAGCAGCTTAGTTCTAGGGACCCTCGAGGGCTACACCTTC.

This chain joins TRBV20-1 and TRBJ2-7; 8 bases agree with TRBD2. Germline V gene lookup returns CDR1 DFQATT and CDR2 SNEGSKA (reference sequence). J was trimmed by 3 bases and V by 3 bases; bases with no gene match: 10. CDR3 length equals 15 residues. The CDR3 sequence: CSASPLSGTLYEQYF. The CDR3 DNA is TGCAGTGCTAGTCCTCTTAGCGGGACCCTCTACGAGCAGTACTTC.

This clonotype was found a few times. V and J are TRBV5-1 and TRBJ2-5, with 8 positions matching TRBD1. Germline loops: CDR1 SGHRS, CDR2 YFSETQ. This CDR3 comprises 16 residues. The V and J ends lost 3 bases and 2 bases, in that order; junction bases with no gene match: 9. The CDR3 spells CASSSTGTGIQETQYF. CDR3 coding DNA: TGCGCCAGCAGCTCAACCGGGACAGGTATACAAGAGACCCAGTACTTC.

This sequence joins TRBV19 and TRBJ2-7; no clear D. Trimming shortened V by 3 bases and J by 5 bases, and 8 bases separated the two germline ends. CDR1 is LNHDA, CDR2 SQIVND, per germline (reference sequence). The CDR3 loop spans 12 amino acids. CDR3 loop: CASSIPADEQYF. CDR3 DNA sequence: TGTGCCAGTAGTATCCCTGCGGACGAGCAGTACTTC.

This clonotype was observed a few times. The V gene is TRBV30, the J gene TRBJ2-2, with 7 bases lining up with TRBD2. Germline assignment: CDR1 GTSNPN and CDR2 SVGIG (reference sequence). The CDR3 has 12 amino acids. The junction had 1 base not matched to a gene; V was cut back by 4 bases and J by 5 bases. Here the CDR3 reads CAWMGGTGELFF. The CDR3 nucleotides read TGTGCCTGGATGGGAGGGACCGGGGAGCTGTTTTTT.

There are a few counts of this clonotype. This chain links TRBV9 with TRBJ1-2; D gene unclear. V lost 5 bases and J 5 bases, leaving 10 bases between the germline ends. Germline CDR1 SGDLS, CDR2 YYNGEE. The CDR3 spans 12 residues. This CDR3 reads CASSSLAYGYTF. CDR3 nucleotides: TGTGCCAGCAGTTCTCTCGCGTATGGCTACACCTTC.

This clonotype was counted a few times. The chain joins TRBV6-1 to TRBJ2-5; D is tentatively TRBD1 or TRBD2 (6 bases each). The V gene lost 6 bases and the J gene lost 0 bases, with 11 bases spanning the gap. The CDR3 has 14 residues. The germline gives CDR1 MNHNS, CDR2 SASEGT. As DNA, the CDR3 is TGTGCCAGCAGAGGGGGGAGTTACCAAGAGACCCAGTACTTC. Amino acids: CASRGGSYQETQYF.

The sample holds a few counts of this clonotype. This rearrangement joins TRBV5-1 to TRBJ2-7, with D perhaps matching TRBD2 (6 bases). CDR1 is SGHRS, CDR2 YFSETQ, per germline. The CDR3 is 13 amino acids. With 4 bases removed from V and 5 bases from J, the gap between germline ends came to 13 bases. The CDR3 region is CASSTTSRDEQYF. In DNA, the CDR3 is TGCGCCAGCAGCACCACTAGCCGCGACGAGCAGTACTTC.

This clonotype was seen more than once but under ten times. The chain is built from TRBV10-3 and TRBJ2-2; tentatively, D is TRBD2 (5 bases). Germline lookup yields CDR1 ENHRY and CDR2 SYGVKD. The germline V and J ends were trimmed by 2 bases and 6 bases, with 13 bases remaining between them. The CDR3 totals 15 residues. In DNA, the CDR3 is TGTGCCATCAGTGAGCAGGCGGGCTTGGCCGGGGAGCTGTTTTTT. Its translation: CAISEQAGLAGELFF.

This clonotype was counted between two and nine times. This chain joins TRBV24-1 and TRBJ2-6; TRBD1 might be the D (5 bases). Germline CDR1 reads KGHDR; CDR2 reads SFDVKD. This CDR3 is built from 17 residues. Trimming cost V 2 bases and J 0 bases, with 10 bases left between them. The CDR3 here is CATSDSDSLSGANVLTF. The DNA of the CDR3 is TGTGCCACCAGTGATTCTGACAGTCTCTCTGGGGCCAACGTCCTGACTTTC.

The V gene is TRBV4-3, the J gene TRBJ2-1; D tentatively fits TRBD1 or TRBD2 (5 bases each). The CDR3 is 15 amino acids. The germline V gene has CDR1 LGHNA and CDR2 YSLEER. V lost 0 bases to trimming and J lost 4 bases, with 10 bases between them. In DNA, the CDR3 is TGCGCCAGCAGCCAAGATAGGGACCAGTACAATGAGCAGTTCTTC. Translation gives CASSQDRDQYNEQFF.

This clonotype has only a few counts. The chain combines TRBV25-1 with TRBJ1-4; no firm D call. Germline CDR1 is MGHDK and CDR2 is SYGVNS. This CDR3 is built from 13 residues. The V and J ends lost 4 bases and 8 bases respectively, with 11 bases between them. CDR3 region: CASSVSYREKLFF. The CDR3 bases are TGTGCCAGCAGTGTGTCCTATCGGGAAAAACTGTTTTTT.

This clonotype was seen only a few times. In DNA, the CDR3 is TGTGCCAGCAGTGGCGGGAGTCGGGGCGAGCAGTACTTC. As protein: CASSGGSRGEQYF. The chain uses TRBV27 and TRBJ2-7, with TRBD2 identical over 7 bases. The germline gives CDR1 MNHEY, CDR2 SMNVEV (reference sequence). CDR3 length: 13 amino acids. Trimming took 5 bases from V and 6 from J; bases not matched to a gene: 7.

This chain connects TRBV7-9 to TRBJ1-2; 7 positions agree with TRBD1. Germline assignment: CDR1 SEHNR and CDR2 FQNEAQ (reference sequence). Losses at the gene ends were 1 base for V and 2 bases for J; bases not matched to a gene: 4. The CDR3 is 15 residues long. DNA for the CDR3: TGTGCCAGCAGCTTAGTAGGACAGGAGAACTATGGCTACACCTTC. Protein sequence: CASSLVGQENYGYTF.